This entry lists 3 T cell receptor beta chains sequenced from one sample in a study of shared clonotypes between healthy human individuals. The data were produced by immunoSEQ multiplex PCR, yet TCRdb's version contains in-frame clones alone and is incomplete. Among 2 million to 3 million clones listed, 90% to 95% were seen once. The sample was naive CD4+ T cells from PBMCs. Subset defined: CD45RA+ positively selected. The receptors originated from a man in his late teens or twenties in good health. Some clones in this sample may be carry-over from other donors' samples.

This chain links TRBV5-1 with TRBJ2-5; a possible D gene is TRBD2 (5 bases). This CDR3 is built from 16 residues. With 0 bases removed from V and 5 bases from J, the gap between germline ends came to 17 bases. Germline V lookup: CDR1 SGHRS, CDR2 YFSETQ. CDR3 sequence (DNA): TGCGCCAGCAGCTTGGGTAGTACGGGGAATTACGAGACCCAGTACTTC. Protein sequence: CASSLGSTGNYETQYF.

The rearrangement links TRBV6-5 to TRBJ2-7; D unclear. The V gene lost 0 bases and the J gene lost 7 bases, with 13 bases spanning the gap. From germline, CDR1 is MNHEY and CDR2 SVGAGI. The CDR3 sequence is 14 residues long. CDR3 in amino acids: CASSYSRGRTEQYF. In nucleotides, the CDR3 is TGTGCCAGCAGTTACTCCCGTGGGCGCACAGAGCAGTACTTC.

V usage is TRBV6-1 and J usage is TRBJ1-5, with D possibly matching TRBD1 (6 bases). CDR1 MNHNS and CDR2 SASEGT come from the germline V gene. The CDR3 extends over 15 amino acids. Trimming removed 8 bases at V and 2 bases at J, with 16 bases between. The CDR3 loop reads CASRGHNGGNQPQHF. CDR3 coding DNA: TGTGCCAGCCGGGGACACAACGGTGGCAATCAGCCCCAGCATTTT.